A selection of T cell receptor beta chains follows, all from one sample in a study of cytomegalovirus exposure and HLA in healthy donors. Measured with immunoSEQ multiplex PCR; TCRdb has only the in-frame clones, and not every one. Among about 120,000 clones listed, approximately 80% were seen once. Input material: PBMCs. These receptors all come from a female donor in good health and CMV-seropositive. Each CDR3 is given with its conserved first and last residue. Expanded clones are given a class, and other clones once, few, many or no size at all.

>.|TRBV21-1|TRBJ1-1
CASSKNWGGGTEAFF
>once|TRBV9|TRBJ1-3
CASSREVSGNTIYF
>.|TRBV2|TRBJ1-2
CASRDRGGYGYTF
>.|TRBV6-6|TRBJ1-6
CASSSGGNSPLHF
>.|TRBV7-2|TRBJ2-2
CASSLPFGGIGELFF
>.|TRBV5-4|TRBJ2-3
CASSVDFTDTQYF
>.|TRBV6-5|TRBJ2-7
CASSYRRGNYEQYF
>.|TRBV5-1|TRBJ1-5
CASSPDSRDRPQHF
>.|TRBV30|TRBJ1-2
CAWSDQAGGYTF
>.|TRBV18|TRBJ2-1
CASTIQGDEQFF
>.|TRBV2|TRBJ2-3
CASSTGTSGGDTQYF
>.|TRBV13|TRBJ1-3
CASSLVGQTAGNTIYF
>few|TRBV10-3|TRBJ1-3
CAMEEDSGNTIYF
>.|TRBV6-5|TRBJ1-2
CASSYSTGGYGYTF
>.|TRBV2|TRBJ1-2
CASRADSSFYGYTF
>few|TRBV11-2|TRBJ1-4
CASRNRDPKLFF
>.|TRBV28|TRBJ2-3
CASEQGGSYTQYF
>.|TRBV6-5|TRBJ1-5
CASSYARGNQPQHF
>.|TRBV4-2|TRBJ1-5
CASSQEAAGGRNQPQHF
>.|TRBV27|TRBJ1-1
CASIGTVNTEAFF
>.|TRBV11-2|TRBJ2-7
CASSNPGQGLYEQYF
>.|TRBV6-1|TRBJ2-2
CASIAGGMGGELFF
>few|TRBV19|TRBJ2-5
CASSRLAGAQETQYF
>.|TRBV5-4|TRBJ1-2
CASSLATGTNYGYTF
>.|TRBV5-1|TRBJ2-1
CASSLDPNYEQFF
>.|TRBV18|TRBJ1-5
CASSPPNQPQHF
>.|TRBV28|TRBJ1-1
CASSLRQGSFNTEAFF
>.|TRBV30|TRBJ2-3
CAWTQGLADTQYF
>.|TRBV18|TRBJ1-5
CASSYGGNDQPQHF
>.|TRBV7-2|TRBJ1-1
CASSWSGLNTEAFF
>.|TRBV7-8|TRBJ2-7
CASSLSYEQYF
>.|TRBV6-1|TRBJ1-6
CASNLSQGGNSPLHF
>.|TRBV19|TRBJ2-4
CASSIYGTGGAWNIQYF
>.|TRBV27|TRBJ2-1
CASREPPRNEQFF
>.|TRBV27|TRBJ1-6
CASREGQDNSPLHF
>.|TRBV10-3|TRBJ1-2
CAISDVFFYGYTF
>.|TRBV19|TRBJ2-1
CASSKGRYNEQFF
>.|TRBV7-9|TRBJ1-1
CASSPGTENTEAFF
>.|TRBV5-1|TRBJ2-2
CASRRFNQGTGELFF
>.|TRBV4-3|TRBJ1-5
CASSQDVRGYSNQPQHF
>.|TRBV19|TRBJ2-7
CASSAGLARYEQYF
>.|TRBV19|TRBJ1-2
CASTRGEYYGYTF
>.|TRBV10-1|TRBJ2-1
CASSPRLAGVNEQFF
>.|TRBV6-6|TRBJ1-2
CASGGVYGYTF
>.|TRBV7-2|TRBJ2-3
CASSLAPSTDTQYF
>.|TRBV4-1|TRBJ2-5
CASSQGLAEETQYF
>.|TRBV5-4|TRBJ2-3
CASSLGLDTQYF
>.|TRBV6-5|TRBJ1-2
CASTPTGGVYGYTF
>.|TRBV6-1|TRBJ1-5
CASSEGGLKRDQPQHF
>.|TRBV2|TRBJ2-2
CASSVQGVNTGELFF
>.|TRBV28|TRBJ2-2
CASSSNGGGGASTGELFF
>.|TRBV28|TRBJ1-1
CASSSPTGRGTEAFF
>.|TRBV6-5|TRBJ2-3
CASSRQGADTQYF
>.|TRBV6-1|TRBJ1-2
CASSEARTPYGYTF
>.|TRBV6-1|TRBJ1-5
CASSERGIVQPQHF
>.|TRBV7-8|TRBJ1-1
CASSPLSSNTEAFF
>.|TRBV11-2|TRBJ2-7
CASSDHSGPYEQYF